This paragraph reports one T cell receptor beta chain. The target antigen is unknown. These data are taken from a study of blood T cells in healthy people across ages. The wider study: Template switching caught about one barcoded beta molecule for each two T cells.

Study-wide points: Any conclusive comparison of naive versus antigen-experienced cells was prevented by using unsorted PBMCs. Estimates of diversity drawn from one million T cells were considered underestimates.

Deletions cut 5 bases from V and 7 bases from J, with 14 bases between. This CDR3 has 13 amino acids. Every participating donor contributed approximately 9.5 milliliters of peripheral blood through a draw. Sample-barcoded 5' priming and a J-beta primer mix drove a second PCR of about 6 to 12 cycles. TCRdb itself ran the 5' RACE reads through MiXCR, one entry per CDR3 protein. The data hold around 1.7 million distinct CDR3 sequences, with under 30% observed a single time. Input material: blood. This clonotype was sampled from a woman in her 30s in good health. This chain uses TRBV12-3 or TRBV12-4 with TRBJ1-2; D is uncertain. CDR3 region: CASSLLGWSGYTF. The DNA for the CDR3 is TGTGCCAGCAGTCTCCTCGGGTGGTCTGGCTACACCTTC.